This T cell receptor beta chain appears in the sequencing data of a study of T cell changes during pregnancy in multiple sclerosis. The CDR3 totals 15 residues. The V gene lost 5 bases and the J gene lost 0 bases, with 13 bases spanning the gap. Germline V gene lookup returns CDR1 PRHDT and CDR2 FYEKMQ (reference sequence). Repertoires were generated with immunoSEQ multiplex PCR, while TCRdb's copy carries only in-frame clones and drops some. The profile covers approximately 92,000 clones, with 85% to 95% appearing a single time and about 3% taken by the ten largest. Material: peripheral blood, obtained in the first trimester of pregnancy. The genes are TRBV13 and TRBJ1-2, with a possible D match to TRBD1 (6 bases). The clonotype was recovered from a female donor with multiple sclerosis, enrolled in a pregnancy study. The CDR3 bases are TGTGCCAGCAGCACTCTAACAGGGTCTAACTATGGCTACACCTTC. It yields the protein CASSTLTGSNYGYTF.